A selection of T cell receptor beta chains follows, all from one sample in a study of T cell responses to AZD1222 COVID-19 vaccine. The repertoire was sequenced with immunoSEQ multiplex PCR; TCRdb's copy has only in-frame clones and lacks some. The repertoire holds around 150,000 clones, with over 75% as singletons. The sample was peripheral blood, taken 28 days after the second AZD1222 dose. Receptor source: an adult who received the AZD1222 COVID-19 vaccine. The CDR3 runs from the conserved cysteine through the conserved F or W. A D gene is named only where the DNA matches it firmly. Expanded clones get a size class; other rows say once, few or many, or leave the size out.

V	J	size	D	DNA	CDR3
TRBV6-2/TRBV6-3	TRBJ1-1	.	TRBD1	TGTGCCAGCAGTGCGACAGGGGGAGGGGGTCGCACTGAAGCTTTCTTT	CASSATGGGGRTEAFF
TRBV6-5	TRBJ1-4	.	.	TGTGCCAGCAGCGGGGTCTCCGAAAAACTGTTTTTT	CASSGVSEKLFF
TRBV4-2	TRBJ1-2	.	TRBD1	TGTGCCAGCAGCCAGGACAGGTTGCACACCTTC	CASSQDRLHTF
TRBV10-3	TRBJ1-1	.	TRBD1	TGTGCCATCAGTTGGGACAGCTCTAACACTGAAGCTTTCTTT	CAISWDSSNTEAFF
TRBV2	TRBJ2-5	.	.	TGTGCCAGCAAGGCCCAAGAGACCCAGTACTTC	CASKAQETQYF
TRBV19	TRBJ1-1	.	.	TGTGCCAGTAGCCCGAACAGGATGAACACTGAAGCTTTCTTT	CASSPNRMNTEAFF
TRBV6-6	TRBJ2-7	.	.	TGTGCCAGCACCCCTTGGGGGGACAGCTCCTACGAGCAGTACTTC	CASTPWGDSSYEQYF
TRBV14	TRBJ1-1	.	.	TGTGCCAGCAGCCATTCGGTGGTTGAAGCTTTCTTT	CASSHSVVEAFF
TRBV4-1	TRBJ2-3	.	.	TGCGCCAGCAGCCAAGTCTGGGACAACACAGATACGCAGTATTTT	CASSQVWDNTDTQYF
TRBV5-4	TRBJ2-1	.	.	TGTGCCAGCAGCTTGGCCAAGGGCGGGCGCTCCTACAATGAGCAGTTCTTC	CASSLAKGGRSYNEQFF
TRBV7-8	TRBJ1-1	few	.	TGTGCCAGCAGCCTAACTGGGGCCAACACTGAAGCTTTCTTT	CASSLTGANTEAFF
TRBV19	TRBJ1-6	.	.	TGTGCCAGTAAAAGCAGTATCAGTAATTCACCCCTCCACTTT	CASKSSISNSPLHF
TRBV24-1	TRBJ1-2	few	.	TGTGCCACCCAAGACCGGGACTATGGCTACACCTTC	CATQDRDYGYTF
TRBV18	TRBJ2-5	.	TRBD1	TGTGCCAGCTCGCTCTCCTGGGAGACAGGGGTCGAAGAGACCCAGTACTTC	CASSLSWETGVEETQYF
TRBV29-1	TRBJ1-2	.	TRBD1	TGCAGCGTTGAAGATCCAGGGGGCACCTATGGCTACACCTTC	CSVEDPGGTYGYTF
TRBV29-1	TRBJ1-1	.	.	TGCAGCGTTAAGGGGGACACTGAAGCTTTCTTT	CSVKGDTEAFF
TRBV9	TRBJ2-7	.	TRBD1	TGTGCCAGCAGCCCAAGACAGGGTGCTTTCTACGAGCAGTACTTC	CASSPRQGAFYEQYF
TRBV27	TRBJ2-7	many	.	TGTGCCAGCAGTTTTGGTCAGGGGACCTACGAGCAGTACTTC	CASSFGQGTYEQYF
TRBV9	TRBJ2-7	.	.	TGTGCCAGCAGCGTAGATCTGGGGGCGGGCGAGCAGTACTTC	CASSVDLGAGEQYF
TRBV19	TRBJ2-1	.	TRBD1	TGTGCCAGTAGGCGGGACAGGGGAAGGGATGAGCAGTTCTTC	CASRRDRGRDEQFF
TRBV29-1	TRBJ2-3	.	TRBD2	TGCAGCGTTGACGGGGGGACTAGCACAGATACGCAGTATTTT	CSVDGGTSTDTQYF
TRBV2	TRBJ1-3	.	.	TGTGCCAGCAGTCGAGGCTCCGGAAACACCATATATTTT	CASSRGSGNTIYF
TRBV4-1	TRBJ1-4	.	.	TGCGCCAGCAGCCAAGCCCTATCCGGGGAAAAACTGTTTTTT	CASSQALSGEKLFF
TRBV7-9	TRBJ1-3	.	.	TGTGCCAGCAGCTTCGGAGAATCTGGAAACACCATATATTTT	CASSFGESGNTIYF
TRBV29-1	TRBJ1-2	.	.	TGCAGCTCCGATCGTGGGATACCAAACTATGGCTACACCTTC	CSSDRGIPNYGYTF
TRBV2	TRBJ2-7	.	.	TGTGCCAGCAGTGAACCAGGTATAGCTCCCTACGAGCAGTACTTC	CASSEPGIAPYEQYF
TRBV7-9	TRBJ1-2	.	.	TGTGCCAGCAGCTTTGGAGGGGAAGGCGTCGAAGGCTACACCTTC	CASSFGGEGVEGYTF
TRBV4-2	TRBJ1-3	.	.	TGTGCCAGCAGCCAGCCTGGGACATTGGGAAACACCATATATTTT	CASSQPGTLGNTIYF
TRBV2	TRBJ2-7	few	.	TGTGCCAGCAGCGGCCAGGGAAGCTCCTACGAGCAGTACTTC	CASSGQGSSYEQYF
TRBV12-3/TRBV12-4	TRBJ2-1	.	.	TGTGCCAGCAGTTTAGGAGGGGCCGGTGAGCAGTTCTTC	CASSLGGAGEQFF
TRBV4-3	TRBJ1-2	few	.	TGCGCCAGCAGCCAAGATCCGGGGAGAGGCGGCTACACCTTC	CASSQDPGRGGYTF
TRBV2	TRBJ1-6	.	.	TGTGCCAGCAGTGACCATGTTTCACCCCTCCACTTT	CASSDHVSPLHF
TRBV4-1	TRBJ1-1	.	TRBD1	TGCGCCAGCAGCCAACCAGGGACAGGGAAGGCTGAAGCTTTCTTT	CASSQPGTGKAEAFF
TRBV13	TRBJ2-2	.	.	TGTGCCAGCAGTAATAGCGGGGAGCTGTTTTTT	CASSNSGELFF
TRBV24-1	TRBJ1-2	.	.	TGTGCCACCAGTGATTTGGGGGGTGGCTACACCTTC	CATSDLGGGYTF
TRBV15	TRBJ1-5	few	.	TGTGCCACCAGCAGAGATGGTAGGGCCAATCAGCCCCAGCATTTT	CATSRDGRANQPQHF
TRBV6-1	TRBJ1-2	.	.	TGTGCCAGCAGGGAGGTCTATGGCTACACCTTC	CASREVYGYTF
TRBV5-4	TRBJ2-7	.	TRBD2	TGTGCCAGCAGCTCACTGGCGGGGGTCGAGCAGTACTTC	CASSSLAGVEQYF
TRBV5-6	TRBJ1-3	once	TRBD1	TGTGCCAGCAGCCTCAGGGGGTTCCCTGGAAACACCATATATTTT	CASSLRGFPGNTIYF
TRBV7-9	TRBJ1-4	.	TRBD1	TGTGCCAGCAGCTTAGCCGGGACAGGGGCTAATGAAAAACTGTTTTTT	CASSLAGTGANEKLFF
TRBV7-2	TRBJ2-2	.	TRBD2	TGTGCCAGCAGCTTTGAACGGGGGGTCGGGGAGCTGTTTTTT	CASSFERGVGELFF
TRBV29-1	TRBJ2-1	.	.	TGCAGCGTTGCCCATCGGGACAATGAGCAGTTCTTC	CSVAHRDNEQFF
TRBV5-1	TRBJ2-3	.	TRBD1	TGCGCCAGCAGCTTGGCTGGACAGGGGGGCACAGATACGCAGTATTTT	CASSLAGQGGTDTQYF